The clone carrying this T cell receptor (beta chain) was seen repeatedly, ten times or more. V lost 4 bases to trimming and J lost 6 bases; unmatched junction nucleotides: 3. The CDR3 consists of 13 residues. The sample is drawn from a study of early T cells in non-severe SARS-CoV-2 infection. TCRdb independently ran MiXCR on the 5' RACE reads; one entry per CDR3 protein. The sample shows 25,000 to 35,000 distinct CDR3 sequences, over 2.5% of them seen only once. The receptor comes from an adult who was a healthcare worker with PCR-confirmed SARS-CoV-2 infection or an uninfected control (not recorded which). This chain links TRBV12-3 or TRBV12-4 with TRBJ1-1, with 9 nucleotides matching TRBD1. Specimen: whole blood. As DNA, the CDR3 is TGTGCCAGCAGTTACGGGACAGGGTCTGAAGCTTTCTTT. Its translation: CASSYGTGSEAFF.